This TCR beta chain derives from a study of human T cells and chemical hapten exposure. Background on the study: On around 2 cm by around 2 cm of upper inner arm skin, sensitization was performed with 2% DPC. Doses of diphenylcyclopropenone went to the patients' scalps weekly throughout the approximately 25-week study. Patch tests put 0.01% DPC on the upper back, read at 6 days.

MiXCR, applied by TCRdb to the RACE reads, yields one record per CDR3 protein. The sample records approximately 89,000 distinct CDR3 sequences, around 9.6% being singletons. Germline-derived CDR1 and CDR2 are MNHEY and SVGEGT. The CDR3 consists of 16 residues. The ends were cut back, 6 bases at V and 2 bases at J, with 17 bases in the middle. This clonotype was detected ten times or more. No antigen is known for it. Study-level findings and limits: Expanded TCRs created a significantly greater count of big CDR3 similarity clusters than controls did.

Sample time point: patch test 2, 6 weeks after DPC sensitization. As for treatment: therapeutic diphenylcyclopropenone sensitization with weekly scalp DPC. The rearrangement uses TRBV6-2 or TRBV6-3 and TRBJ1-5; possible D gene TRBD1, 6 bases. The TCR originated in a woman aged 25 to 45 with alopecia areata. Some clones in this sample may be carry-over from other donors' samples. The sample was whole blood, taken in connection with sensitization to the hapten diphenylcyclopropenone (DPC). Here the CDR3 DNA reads TGTGCCAGCAGCCCGAGACAGGCCCGGGGCAATCAGCCCCAGCATTTT. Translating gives CASSPRQARGNQPQHF.